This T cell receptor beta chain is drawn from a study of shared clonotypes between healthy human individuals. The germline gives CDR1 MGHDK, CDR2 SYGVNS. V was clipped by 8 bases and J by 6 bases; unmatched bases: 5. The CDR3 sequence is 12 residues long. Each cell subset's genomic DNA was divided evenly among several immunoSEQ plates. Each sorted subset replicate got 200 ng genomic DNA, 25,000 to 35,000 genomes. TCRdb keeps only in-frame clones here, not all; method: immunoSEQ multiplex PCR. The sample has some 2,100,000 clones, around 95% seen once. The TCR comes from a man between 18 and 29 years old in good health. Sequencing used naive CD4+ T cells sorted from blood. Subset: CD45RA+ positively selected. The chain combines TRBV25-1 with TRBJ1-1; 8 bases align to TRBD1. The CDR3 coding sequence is TGTGCCAGCGCTGGACAGGGTCCTGAAGCTTTCTTT. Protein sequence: CASAGQGPEAFF.